The 11 T cell receptor beta chains below all came from one sample that was sequenced in a study of a mutant IDH1 vaccine in newly diagnosed glioma. Some clones are missing from TCRdb's copy, which holds only in-frame ones; the method was immunoSEQ multiplex PCR. The sample carries around 30,000 clones, about four fifths recorded once. Time point meaning: baseline, week 1 (first vaccination visit). The treatment denotes: pre-vaccination baseline after standard-of-care therapy. This specimen was peripheral blood mononuclear cells (PBMCs), taken from a glioma patient treated with radiotherapy, temozolomide or both. These receptors were collected from a man aged 45 to 65 with glioma. Some clones in this sample may be carry-over from other donors' samples.

The chain recombines TRBV2 with TRBJ1-1; D not resolved. This CDR3 is built from 14 residues. The germline gives CDR1 SNHLY, CDR2 FYNNEI. V lost 6 bases to trimming and J lost 11 bases, with 22 bases between them. For the CDR3, the DNA is TGTGCCAGCAGGTGGGGTATAAGGACGCGGCTGGCTTTCTTT. Protein: CASRWGIRTRLAFF.

The chain combines TRBV4-3 with TRBJ1-1; D gene unclear. The CDR3 is 14 residues long. Looked up from germline, CDR1 is LGHNA and CDR2 is YSLEER. V lost 6 bases and J 1 base, leaving 12 bases between the germline ends. CDR3 residues: CASSFDSGNTEAFF. The CDR3 coding sequence is TGCGCCAGCAGTTTCGACTCAGGGAACACTGAAGCTTTCTTT.

This rearrangement joins TRBV29-1 to TRBJ2-3, with 13 bases identical to TRBD2. V shed 4 bases and J 0 bases; nucleotides not matched to a gene: 4. Germline V CDR1 and CDR2: SQVTM, ANQGSEA. CDR3 length equals 16 residues. CDR3 in amino acids: CSVGTSGSMSTDTQYF. CDR3 nucleotides: TGCAGCGTTGGGACTAGCGGGAGTATGAGCACAGATACGCAGTATTTT.

CDR3 coding DNA: TGTGCCAGCAGTTACGTCGGGAGCGAGCAGTACTTC. Its protein is CASSYVGSEQYF. The gene calls are TRBV6-6 and TRBJ2-7; possibly TRBD2 for D (6 bases). Trimming removed 2 bases from V and 6 bases from J, with 8 bases in between. The CDR3 has 12 amino acids. The V gene's germline CDR1 is MNHNY and CDR2 SVGAGI (reference sequence).

The genes are TRBV4-1 and TRBJ2-3, with a tentative D call TRBD1 (6 bases). Looked up from germline, CDR1 is MGHRA and CDR2 is YSYEKL. V gave up 3 bases and J gave up 0 bases, with 10 bases separating them. This CDR3 has 15 amino acids. CDR3 in amino acids: CASSQGTTSTDTQYF. The CDR3 DNA sequence: TGCGCCAGCAGCCAGGGGACAACTAGCACAGATACGCAGTATTTT.

This clone was seen only once. The chain has TRBV9 and TRBJ2-1; possible D gene TRBD2, 6 bases. Germline lookup yields CDR1 SGDLS and CDR2 YYNGEE. With 1 base removed from V and 7 bases from J, the gap between germline ends came to 18 bases. CDR3 length: 16 amino acids. CDR3 sequence reads: CASSVTTGGVNNEQFF. The CDR3 DNA reads TGTGCCAGCAGCGTAACGACTGGCGGGGTCAATAATGAGCAGTTCTTC.

V and J are TRBV2 and TRBJ2-7; TRBD2 matches 8 bases. The CDR3 sequence is 14 residues long. CDR1 is SNHLY and CDR2 is FYNNEI in the germline V gene. V shed 6 bases and J 6 bases; nucleotides not matched to a gene: 10. CDR3 DNA: TGTGCCAGCAGCTTAGCGGGAACGGGCGGCGAGCAGTACTTC. It encodes CASSLAGTGGEQYF.

Only a few counts were recorded for this clone. This chain connects TRBV7-9 to TRBJ1-3; D perhaps matches TRBD1 (5 bases). This CDR3 is built from 14 residues. V was trimmed by 4 bases and J by 8 bases, leaving 15 bases between them. Germline CDR1 is SEHNR and CDR2 is FQNEAQ (reference sequence). The CDR3: CASSYGGGGHTIYF. In nucleotides, the CDR3 is TGTGCCAGCAGCTACGGGGGGGGAGGACACACCATATATTTT.

The V gene is TRBV2, the J gene TRBJ2-2, with D possibly matching TRBD1 (5 bases). Germline V gene sequence: CDR1 SNHLY, CDR2 FYNNEI. The CDR3 is made up of 15 amino acids. V shed 4 bases and J shed 0 bases, with 9 bases lying between them. CDR3 sequence reads: CASSVTATNTGELFF. CDR3 nucleotides: TGTGCCAGCAGTGTGACAGCTACGAACACCGGGGAGCTGTTTTTT.

This clone came up once. The chain employs TRBV7-2 and TRBJ2-1; TRBD2 agrees at 7 bases. Germline CDR1 is SGHTA and CDR2 is FQGNSA. V lost 2 bases and J lost 9; bases outside the gene matches: 4. The CDR3 sequence is 13 residues long. The CDR3 DNA is TGTGCCAGCAGCTTACAGCGGGGAAGTGAGCAGTTCTTC. Its protein product is CASSLQRGSEQFF.

This clone was picked up a small number of times. The rearrangement uses TRBV18 and TRBJ2-2; 7 bases map to TRBD1. CDR1 and CDR2 (germline): KGHSH, LQKENI. With 3 bases clipped from V and 5 bases from J, the junction kept 6 bases outside the gene matches. This CDR3 is built from 15 residues. The CDR3 loop reads CASSPPTGRTGELFF. The CDR3 nucleotides are TGTGCCAGCTCACCGCCGACAGGGAGAACCGGGGAGCTGTTTTTT.